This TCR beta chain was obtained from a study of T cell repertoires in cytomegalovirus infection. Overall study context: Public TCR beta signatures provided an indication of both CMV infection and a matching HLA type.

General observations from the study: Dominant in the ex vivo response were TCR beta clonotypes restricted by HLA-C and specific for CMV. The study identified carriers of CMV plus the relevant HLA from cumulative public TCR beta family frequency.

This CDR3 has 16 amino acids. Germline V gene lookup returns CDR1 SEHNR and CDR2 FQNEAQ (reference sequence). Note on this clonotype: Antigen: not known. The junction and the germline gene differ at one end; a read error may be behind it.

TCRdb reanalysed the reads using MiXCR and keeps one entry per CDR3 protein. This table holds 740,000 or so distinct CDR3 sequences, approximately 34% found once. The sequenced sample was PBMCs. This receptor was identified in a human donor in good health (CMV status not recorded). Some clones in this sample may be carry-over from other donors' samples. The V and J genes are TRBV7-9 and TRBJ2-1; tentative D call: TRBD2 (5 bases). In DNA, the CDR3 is TGTGCCAGCAGCCCCAGAGGGCAGAGCTCCTACAATGAGCAGTTATTC. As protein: CASSPRGQSSYNEQLF.